A selection of T cell receptor beta chains follows, all from one sample in a study of cytomegalovirus exposure and HLA in healthy donors. Profiled with immunoSEQ multiplex PCR; TCRdb holds only in-frame clones, not every one. The top ten clones hold 1.9% of a sample with 55,000 to 80,000 clones, roughly four fifths of them seen once. Source material: PBMCs. Receptors originate from a man younger than 30 in good health and CMV-seronegative. The CDR3 runs from the conserved cysteine through the conserved F or W. Each record gives: J gene, V gene, D gene, clone size, CDR3 protein, CDR3 DNA. A D gene is named only where the DNA matches it firmly. Clone size is given for some rows only: seen once, a few or many times, or a class if the clone is expanded.

TRBJ2-7 TRBV9 TRBD1 - CASSTGQGRGYEQYF TGTGCCAGCAGCACAGGACAGGGTAGGGGCTACGAGCAGTACTTC
TRBJ1-5 TRBV6-5 TRBD1 once CASSGTVDYQPQHF TGTGCCAGCAGCGGGACAGTAGATTATCAGCCCCAGCATTTT
TRBJ1-1 TRBV6-5 - few CASNALRDTEAFF TGTGCCAGCAACGCCCTCAGGGACACTGAAGCTTTCTTT
TRBJ1-2 TRBV4-3 - - CASSQEVWQFHYGYTF TGCGCCAGCAGCCAAGAGGTATGGCAGTTCCACTATGGCTACACCTTC
TRBJ2-7 TRBV9 - once CASSVFRQSSYEQYF TGTGCCAGCAGCGTTTTCCGACAGAGCTCCTACGAGCAGTACTTC
TRBJ2-1 TRBV4-2 - - CASSLSRDEQFF TGTGCCAGCAGCCTTAGTCGCGATGAGCAGTTCTTC
TRBJ2-7 TRBV19 - - CASSMAVSYEQYF TGTGCCAGTAGTATGGCAGTTTCCTACGAGCAGTACTTC
TRBJ1-5 TRBV6-1 TRBD1 - CASSEAKDRGASSYSNQPQHF TGTGCCAGCAGTGAAGCTAAGGACAGGGGCGCATCCTCGTATAGCAATCAGCCCCAGCATTTT
TRBJ1-2 TRBV19 - few CASTPQMGHVGGYTF TGTGCCAGTACCCCACAGATGGGCCATGTGGGTGGCTACACCTTC
TRBJ2-7 TRBV6-5 TRBD1 once CASSYPGQGAFGEQYF TGTGCCAGCAGTTATCCGGGACAGGGGGCCTTCGGCGAGCAGTACTTC
TRBJ2-7 TRBV6-6 TRBD2 - CASSRLAGAYEQYF TGTGCCAGCAGCCGACTAGCGGGGGCTTACGAGCAGTACTTC
TRBJ2-1 TRBV16 - - CASSQSSGLYNEQFF TGTGCCAGCAGCCAATCTAGCGGCCTCTACAATGAGCAGTTCTTC
TRBJ2-1 TRBV19 TRBD1 - CASSTDRGPLNEQFF TGTGCCAGTAGTACTGACAGGGGGCCACTCAATGAGCAGTTCTTC
TRBJ2-1 TRBV13 - - CASSWGEGVSYNEQFF TGTGCCAGCAGTTGGGGGGAGGGGGTATCCTACAATGAGCAGTTCTTC
TRBJ1-1 TRBV18 - few CASSPGTGEREAFF TGTGCCAGCTCACCTGGGACGGGAGAGAGGGAAGCTTTCTTT
TRBJ2-7 TRBV11-1 TRBD1 - CASSLAGTGGYEQYF TGTGCCAGCAGCTTAGCCGGGACAGGGGGATACGAGCAGTACTTC
TRBJ1-5 TRBV19 - - CASSTRGNNQPQHF TGTGCCAGTAGTACCAGGGGTAACAATCAGCCCCAGCATTTT
TRBJ2-7 TRBV30 - - CAWSVNFRDTYQPSYGQYF TGTGCCTGGAGTGTCAATTTTAGAGACACTTACCAACCCTCCTACGGGCAGTACTTC
TRBJ2-3 TRBV5-1 - once CASSFRENTQYF TGCGCCAGCAGCTTCCGGGAGAATACGCAGTATTTT
TRBJ1-6 TRBV6-5 - - CASSYSKAGGNSPLHF TGTGCCAGCAGTTACTCGAAAGCGGGGGGGAATTCACCCCTCCACTTT
TRBJ2-2 TRBV9 TRBD2 - CASSVPGGKSLYHNTGELFF TGTGCCAGCAGCGTACCGGGGGGGAAAAGTCTTTATCACAACACCGGGGAGCTGTTTTTT
TRBJ2-7 TRBV11-2 TRBD1 - CASSLDVGTGDTYEQYF TGTGCCAGCAGCTTAGATGTAGGGACAGGGGACACCTACGAGCAGTACTTC
TRBJ2-7 TRBV9 TRBD2 - CASSVGGTSGGYEQYF TGTGCCAGCAGCGTAGGAGGGACTAGCGGGGGTTACGAGCAGTACTTC
TRBJ1-3 TRBV5-6 - - CDSSLGRTPWSGNTIYF TGTGACAGCAGCTTGGGGAGGACTCCCTGGTCTGGAAACACCATATATTTT
TRBJ2-1 TRBV7-9 - - CASWYGDRLRNEQFF TGTGCCAGCTGGTATGGTGACAGGCTTCGCAATGAGCAGTTCTTC
TRBJ1-1 TRBV30 - once CAWSSWGHLNTEAFF TGTGCCTGGAGTTCGTGGGGACATTTGAACACTGAAGCTTTCTTT
TRBJ2-2 TRBV7-9 - - CASSLVEGPGELFF TGTGCCAGCAGCTTAGTGGAGGGACCCGGGGAGCTGTTTTTT